The T cell receptor (beta chain) under discussion was sequenced for a study of early T cells in non-severe SARS-CoV-2 infection. Whole-study context: Unsorted whole blood bulk RNA was sequenced, with unpaired chains.

Trimming left V 2 bases short and J 7 bases short, with 11 bases between. From germline, CDR1 is ENHRY and CDR2 SYGVKD. CDR3 size: 14 residues. Each cDNA molecule carried a unique molecular identifier. TCRdb re-derived calls from the 5' RACE reads in MiXCR, one entry per CDR3 protein. Among around 50,000 distinct CDR3 sequences listed, approximately 9.4% were seen once. This clonotype has at least ten counts. This rearrangement joins TRBV10-3 to TRBJ2-2; weak D call: TRBD1 (5 bases). Specimen: whole blood. The TCR comes from an adult who was a healthcare worker with PCR-confirmed SARS-CoV-2 infection or an uninfected control (not recorded which). CDR3 DNA sequence: TGTGCCATCAGTGAGAAAGACAGCATCGGGGAGCTGTTTTTT. It yields the protein CAISEKDSIGELFF.